This entry describes one T cell receptor (beta chain). Its antigen is not identified. One end of the junction does not line up with germline, which may come from a read error. These data are taken from a study of T cells in Graves' hyperthyroidism and ophthalmopathy. TCR beta CDR3 regions were amplified from RNA transcripts. First-round RT-PCR targeting the TCR CDR3 was performed with the HTBI primer set. TCRdb passed the multiplex PCR reads through MiXCR, listing each CDR3 protein once. The data contain roughly 500,000 distinct CDR3 sequences, roughly 46% of them seen just once; the ten biggest clones take up 19%. Germline V gene lookup returns CDR1 SGHRS and CDR2 YFSETQ. The length of the CDR3 is 14 residues. Findings and caveats of the study: Ophthalmopathy got predicted by the model a median approximately six months before its onset.

Diagnoses used clinical symptoms, serum thyroxine and TRAb, thyroid ultrasound and orbital computed tomography. Sequencing input: peripheral blood or thyroid tissue (not recorded which). The receptor was isolated from an adult woman with Graves' disease, either hyperthyroidism or ophthalmopathy (not recorded which). The rearrangement uses TRBV5-1 and TRBJ1-1, with D possibly matching TRBD1 (6 bases). CDR3 bases: TGTGCCAGCAGCCTAGGGACAATGAGCACTGAAGCTTTCTTT. This codes for CASSLGTMSTEAFF.